The rows below give T cell receptor beta chains drawn from one sample of a study of cytomegalovirus exposure and HLA in healthy donors. Produced via immunoSEQ multiplex PCR; TCRdb's table is partial and in-frame only. The data contain 150,000 to 200,000 clones, approximately 80% of them seen just once; the ten biggest clones take up about an eighth. Sequenced material: PBMCs. The receptors here all came from a woman aged 40-49 years in good health and CMV-seronegative. CDR3s include the opening cysteine and the closing phenylalanine or tryptophan. A D gene is named only where the DNA matches it firmly. Clone size appears in some rows only: once, few, many, or a class for an expanded clone.

TRBJ2-1	TRBD1	NA	TRBV29-1	TGCAGCGTTCTACAGGGGGCAGGTGAGCAGTTCTTC	CSVLQGAGEQFF
TRBJ2-7	NA	NA	TRBV7-2	TGTGCCAGCAGCTCACGCGGGATTTCCTACGAGCAGTACTTC	CASSSRGISYEQYF
TRBJ1-5	NA	NA	TRBV19	TGTGCCAGTAGTATAGGGGGGAGGAATCAGCCCCAGCATTTT	CASSIGGRNQPQHF
TRBJ1-1	TRBD1	NA	TRBV29-1	TGCAGCGTTGAAGATCCCGGGACAGGGATGAGGGCTTTCTTT	CSVEDPGTGMRAFF
TRBJ2-5	NA	NA	TRBV19	TGTGCCAGTAGTAGAGGCATGAACCAAGAGACCCAGTACTTC	CASSRGMNQETQYF
TRBJ1-5	TRBD1	NA	TRBV7-8	TGTGCCAGCAGCTTAGACAGGGGTTTACGTAGCAATCAGCCCCAGCATTTT	CASSLDRGLRSNQPQHF
TRBJ2-1	TRBD2	NA	TRBV4-3	TGCGCCAGCAGCCAAGTGCCAGCGGGGGGGCAGAATGAGCAGTTCTTC	CASSQVPAGGQNEQFF
TRBJ2-5	NA	NA	TRBV15	TGTGCCACCAGCAGAGAAGGGGGTAGGGTAGAGACCCAGTACTTC	CATSREGGRVETQYF
TRBJ2-5	NA	NA	TRBV5-1	TGCGCCAGCAGTCCCGGACAGTCTCAAGAGGCCCAGTACTTC	CASSPGQSQEAQYF
TRBJ1-1	TRBD1	NA	TRBV5-1	TGCGCCAGCAGCTTGGAGACAGGGGTCGACACTGAAGCTTTCTTT	CASSLETGVDTEAFF
TRBJ2-6	NA	NA	TRBV2	TGTGCCAGCAGTGATTATGTAATTTCTTCTGGGGCCAACGTCCTGACTTTC	CASSDYVISSGANVLTF
TRBJ2-3	TRBD1	NA	TRBV29-1	TGCAGCGCGGGACAGTCAGACACAGATACGCAGTATTTT	CSAGQSDTDTQYF
TRBJ1-2	NA	NA	TRBV9	TGTGCCAGCACACCCACCAGGGCGGAGGGCTACACCTTC	CASTPTRAEGYTF
TRBJ1-6	NA	NA	TRBV2	TGTGTGGACAAGAGCTCCTATAATTCACCCCTCCACTTT	CVDKSSYNSPLHF
TRBJ1-1	NA	once	TRBV6-1	TGTGCCAGCAGTGGGGCAGGGGAGGGCACTGAAGCTTTCTTT	CASSGAGEGTEAFF
TRBJ1-1	NA	NA	TRBV19	TGTGCCAGTAAAGCAGAGGGAGAAAACGAAGCTTTCTTT	CASKAEGENEAFF
TRBJ2-3	NA	few	TRBV2	TGTGCCAGCAAGGGGCCCCAGGATACGCAGTATTTT	CASKGPQDTQYF
TRBJ2-2	TRBD2	NA	TRBV9	TGTGCCAGCAGCGTAGTGATTAGCGGGGGGTTGAACACCGGGGAGCTGTTTTTT	CASSVVISGGLNTGELFF
TRBJ2-2	NA	NA	TRBV15	TGTGCCACCAGCAGAGATAGGGCCAGGGCCGGGGAGCTGTTTTTT	CATSRDRARAGELFF
TRBJ1-5	TRBD1	few	TRBV18	TGTGCCAGCTCACCACCGGGACAGGGAAGCAATCAGCCCCAGCATTTT	CASSPPGQGSNQPQHF
TRBJ1-1	NA	once	TRBV6-1	TGTGCCAGCAGTGAAGCCCTTGAGGAGACTGAAGCTTTCTTT	CASSEALEETEAFF
TRBJ2-5	TRBD2	NA	TRBV7-2	TGTGCCAGCAGCTTGACTAGCGGAGTTCAAGAGACCCAGTACTTC	CASSLTSGVQETQYF
TRBJ2-7	NA	NA	TRBV27	TGTGCCAGCAGTAAACGGACAGTGAGACCCTACGAGCAGTACTTC	CASSKRTVRPYEQYF